This T cell receptor beta chain derives from a study of blood T cell repertoires in COVID-19. Sequencing was performed with immunoSEQ multiplex PCR; in TCRdb, only in-frame clones are kept and a portion is missing. Of around 200,000 clones listed, 88% are singletons. Among Cohort 3 donors, those recovered had two negative PCRs, clearance, or symptom resolution. The germline V gene has CDR1 LGHDT and CDR2 YNNKEL (reference sequence). The ends were cut back, 4 bases at V and 3 bases at J, with 9 bases in the middle. The CDR3 is 13 amino acids. What was sequenced was PBMCs or T cells enriched from blood (not recorded which). The sequence was collected from a woman in her 30s who had recovered from COVID-19. The chain couples TRBV3-1 (or the pseudogene TRBV3-2) to TRBJ1-1; possibly TRBD1 for D (5 bases). CDR3 amino acids: CASSLTGDTEAFF. The CDR3 DNA reads as TGTGCCAGCAGCCTTACGGGGGACACTGAAGCTTTCTTT.